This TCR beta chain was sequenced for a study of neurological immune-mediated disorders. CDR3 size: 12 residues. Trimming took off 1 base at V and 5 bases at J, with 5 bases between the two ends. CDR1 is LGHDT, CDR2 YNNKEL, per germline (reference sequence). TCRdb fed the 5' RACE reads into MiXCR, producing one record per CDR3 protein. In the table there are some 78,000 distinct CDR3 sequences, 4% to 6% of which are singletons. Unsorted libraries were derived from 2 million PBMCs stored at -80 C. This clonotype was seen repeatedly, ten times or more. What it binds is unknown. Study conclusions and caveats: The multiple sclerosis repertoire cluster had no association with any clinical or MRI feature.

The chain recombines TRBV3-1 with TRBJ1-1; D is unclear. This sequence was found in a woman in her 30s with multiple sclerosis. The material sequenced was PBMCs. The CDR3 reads CASSQVLTEAFF. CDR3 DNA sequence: TGTGCCAGCAGCCAAGTCTTGACTGAAGCTTTCTTT.